Shown below are 6 T cell receptor beta chains from a single sample sequenced in a study of blood T cell repertoires in COVID-19. Sequenced by immunoSEQ multiplex PCR; TCRdb stores in-frame clones only, minus some. The data show approximately 290,000 clones, 70% to 85% seen once. The sample taken for sequencing was peripheral blood. The source of these receptors is a human donor with COVID-19, enrolled during active disease. The donor label of this sample is uncertain.

The genes are TRBV11-1 and TRBJ2-1; 7 nucleotides line up with TRBD2. The CDR3 extends over 13 amino acids. Trimming cost V 3 bases and J 10 bases; bases outside gene matches: 6. Germline V lookup: CDR1 SGHAT, CDR2 FQDESV (reference sequence). CDR3 sequence: CASSFVSSGEQFF. The CDR3 region has the DNA TGTGCCAGCAGCTTCGTTTCTAGCGGCGAGCAGTTCTTC.

The chain joins TRBV19 to TRBJ1-1; the match to TRBD1 covers 8 bases. The CDR3 extends over 16 amino acids. The V and J ends lost 5 bases and 5 bases, in that order; junction bases with no gene match: 13. Germline CDR1 and CDR2: LNHDA and SQIVND (reference sequence). CDR3 DNA sequence: TGTGCCAGTAGTCGAAGGACAGGGCCTTTGGGGACTGAAGCTTTCTTT. Translation: CASSRRTGPLGTEAFF.

The chain joins TRBV19 to TRBJ1-5; 8 nucleotides line up with TRBD1. The CDR3 contains 16 residues. The germline CDR1 and CDR2 sequences are LNHDA and SQIVND (reference sequence). Losses at the gene ends were 1 base for V and 5 bases for J; bases not matched to a gene: 7. The CDR3 protein is CASSIVSTGEDQPQHF. For the CDR3, the DNA is TGTGCCAGTAGTATAGTGTCGACAGGGGAGGATCAGCCCCAGCATTTT. Full variable domain (remainder filled in from reference TRBV19 and TRBJ1-5): DGGITQSPKYLFRKEGQNVTLSCEQNLNHDAMYWYRQDPGQGLRLIYYSQIVNDFQKGDIAEGYSVSREKKESFPLTVTSAQKNPTAFYLCASSIVSTGEDQPQHFGDGTRLSIL.

The rearrangement joins TRBV19 to TRBJ1-5; TRBD1 is a possible D gene (6 bases). V was cut by 5 bases and J by 4 bases, with 12 bases left in between. The CDR3 has 14 residues. CDR1 is LNHDA, CDR2 SQIVND, per germline (reference sequence). The CDR3 sequence is CASSLLGGNQPQHF. The CDR3 DNA reads as TGTGCCAGTAGTTTATTAGGGGGTAATCAGCCCCAGCATTTT.

As regards this clone: The sample has other DNA sequences that encode this CDR3 too. The rearrangement links TRBV28 to TRBJ2-7; 8 bases are shared with TRBD2. This CDR3 is 14 amino acids long. Unmatched junction bases numbered 3, after V lost 3 bases and J lost 2 bases. Looked up from germline, CDR1 is MDHEN and CDR2 is SYDVKM. CDR3 region: CASSLGGRTYEQYF. CDR3 coding DNA: TGTGCCAGCAGTTTGGGCGGGAGGACCTACGAGCAGTACTTC.

The genes are TRBV5-4 and TRBJ2-3, with D perhaps TRBD2 (6 bases). V was cut by 4 bases and J by 0 bases, with 12 bases left in between. Germline-derived CDR1 and CDR2 are SGHNT and YYREEE (reference sequence). The CDR3 consists of 15 residues. CDR3 sequence (DNA): TGTGCCAGCAGCCCTTCGGGGGTAAGCACAGATACGCAGTATTTT. This codes for CASSPSGVSTDTQYF.